Each of the 9 T cell receptor beta chains below was sequenced from the same sample in a study of CD8+CD57+ T cells in acquired aplastic anemia. For CDR3 and TCR beta VDJ profiling, genomic DNA was the template used. TCRdb passed the reads through MiXCR, listing each CDR3 protein once. The sample lists about 160,000 distinct CDR3 sequences, about two thirds occurring once. Sequencing involved patients with CD8+CD57+ cell expansion previously shown by flow cytometry. The sample comprised sorted CD4+, CD8+, or CD8+CD57+ T cells (not recorded which) from PBMCs. These receptors were obtained from a human donor with aplastic anemia.

The CDR3, as DNA: TGTGCCAGCAGCGCGACAGTATACAATGAGCAGTTCTTC. This translates into CASSATVYNEQFF. The chain carries TRBV7-2 and TRBJ2-1, with D possibly matching TRBD1 (5 bases). CDR1 and CDR2 from the germline V gene are SGHTA and FQGNSA. Trimming left V 5 bases short and J 4 bases short, with 9 bases between. The CDR3 contains 13 residues. The full variable domain, in which reference TRBV7-2 and TRBJ2-1 provide the parts outside the CDR3, is GAGVSQSPSNKVTEKGKDVELRCDPISGHTALYWYRQSLGQGLEFLIYFQGNSAPDKSGLPSDRFSAERTGGSVSTLTIQRTQQEDSAVYLCASSATVYNEQFFGPGTRLTVL.

This clonotype was recorded many times. The V and J genes are TRBV6-1 and TRBJ2-1, with D perhaps TRBD1 (6 bases). The CDR3 has 15 amino acids. Per germline, CDR1 MNHNS and CDR2 SASEGT. The V end was cut by 2 bases, the J end by 6 bases, with 14 bases between. The CDR3 protein is CASSESDGTSNEQFF. CDR3 DNA: TGTGCCAGCAGTGAATCGGACGGGACAAGCAATGAGCAGTTCTTC.

About this clonotype: A read error may produce the germline difference seen at one junction end. The CDR3 here is CASSLVLNEQFF. In DNA form, the CDR3 reads TGTGCCAGCAGCTTAGTCCTGAATGAGCAGTTCTTC. V and J are TRBV5-1 and TRBJ2-1; no firm D call. Germline V gene sequence: CDR1 SGHRS, CDR2 YFSETQ. The CDR3 totals 12 residues. Complete variable domain (other parts from reference TRBV5-1 and TRBJ2-1): KAGVTQTPRYLIKTRGQQVTLSCSPISGHRSVSWYQQTPGQGLQFLFEYFSETQRNKGNFPGRFSGRQFSNSRSEMNVSTLELGDSALYLCASSLVLNEQFFGPGTRLTVL.

Points on this clonotype: Lacking the conserved final phenylalanine or tryptophan, this CDR3 likely reflects a read error. The DNA is omitted, as the CDR3 cannot be located on it reliably, and the CDR3 follows TCRdb's listing. The CDR3: CASSVRSSDKNSPRHV. This chain joins TRBV2 and TRBJ1-6; the table's D gene call, TRBD1, was not cross checked with the DNA. The germline gives CDR1 SNHLY, CDR2 FYNNEI. Including both end residues, the CDR3 is 16 amino acids long.

This clonotype was seen a single time. The rearrangement joins TRBV10-3 to TRBJ2-1, with 9 bases matching TRBD2. The trim removed 4 bases at V and 10 bases at J, leaving 14 bases unmatched. Germline CDR1 reads ENHRY; CDR2 reads SYGVKD. The CDR3 runs 16 residues. CDR3 protein: CAISATRGVGLAEQFF. CDR3 sequence (DNA): TGTGCCATCAGTGCTACGAGAGGTGTTGGACTAGCGGAGCAGTTCTTC.

The rearrangement joins TRBV14 to TRBJ2-7; D not certain. Per germline, CDR1 SGHDN and CDR2 FVKESK. The ends were cut back, 2 bases at V and 5 bases at J, with 4 bases in the middle. This CDR3 is 11 amino acids long. The CDR3 protein is CASSQMNEQYF. For the CDR3, the DNA is TGTGCCAGCAGCCAAATGAACGAGCAGTACTTC. The full variable domain, rest sourced from reference TRBV14 and TRBJ2-7, is EAGVTQFPSHSVIEKGQTVTLRCDPISGHDNLYWYRRVMGKEIKFLLHFVKESKQDESGMPNNRFLAERTGGTYSTLKVQPAELEDSGVYFCASSQMNEQYFGPGTRLTVT.

This clonotype was seen many times. V is TRBV24-1 and J is TRBJ2-5, with D possibly matching TRBD1 (5 bases). This CDR3 is 14 amino acids long. The germline V and J ends were trimmed by 3 bases and 5 bases, with 12 bases remaining between them. Germline CDR1 reads KGHDR; CDR2 reads SFDVKD. Written as DNA, the CDR3 is TGTGCCACCAGTGATCCCAGGGCTTGGGAGACCCAGTACTTC. This encodes CATSDPRAWETQYF.

Details on this clonotype: Since no conserved phenylalanine or tryptophan closes the CDR3, a read error is the likely cause. V is TRBV29-1 and J is TRBJ2-7; D perhaps matches TRBD2 (6 bases). The CDR3 sequence is 12 residues long. V gave up 3 bases and J gave up 6 bases, with 12 bases separating them. Germline V gives CDR1 SQVTM, CDR2 ANQGSEA. The CDR3 nucleotides are TGCAGCGTTGAGAAACTAGCTGGCGAGCAGTACTCC. This translates into CSVEKLAGEQYS.

The chain carries TRBV14 and TRBJ1-5, with D perhaps TRBD1 (5 bases). CDR1 and CDR2 (germline): SGHDN, FVKESK. This CDR3 is built from 19 residues. V was cut by 4 bases and J by 11 bases, with 33 bases left in between. CDR3 residues: CASSPDGAGSASSIMAQHF. The CDR3 nucleotides are TGTGCCAGCAGCCCTGATGGGGCAGGGAGCGCTTCATCAATCATGGCCCAGCATTTT.